In its sample, the clone carrying this T cell receptor beta chain was seen many times. The data are from a study of T cell repertoires in cytomegalovirus infection. The wider study: Indications of both CMV infection and matching HLA type were provided by public TCR beta signatures.

V lost 5 bases and J 8 bases, leaving 22 bases between the germline ends. CDR3 length: 16 amino acids. The germline CDR1 and CDR2 sequences are SEHNR and FQNEAQ (reference sequence). TCRdb re-analysed the reads in MiXCR, keeping a single row per CDR3 protein. The top ten hold about 13% of the sample, which has around 530,000 distinct CDR3 sequences, 26% seen once. This TCR was recovered from a human donor in good health (CMV status not recorded). Some clones in this sample may be carry-over from other donors' samples. The source material was PBMCs. The chain employs TRBV7-9 and TRBJ2-1; possibly TRBD2 for D (7 bases). Here the CDR3 reads CASSHLGSGDNDEQFF. CDR3 sequence (DNA): TGTGCCAGCAGCCACCTAGGCAGCGGGGACAACGATGAGCAGTTCTTC.